The 18 T cell receptor beta chains below come from one sample, sequenced in a study of T cells in Graves' hyperthyroidism and ophthalmopathy. The TCR beta CDR3 regions underwent amplification using RNA transcripts as the source. The study used the HTBI primer set for a first-round RT-PCR of the TCR CDR3. A single record per CDR3 protein comes from TCRdb applying MiXCR to the multiplex PCR reads. The sample holds 550,000 to 700,000 distinct CDR3 sequences, about 45% seen once. Sequences were obtained from peripheral blood or thyroid tissue (not recorded which). These receptor sequences come from an adult woman with Graves' disease, either hyperthyroidism or ophthalmopathy (not recorded which).

This chain uses TRBV28 with TRBJ1-1; 7 bases map to TRBD1. Germline CDR1 and CDR2: MDHEN and SYDVKM. CDR3 size: 15 residues. Trimming removed 7 bases from V and 0 bases from J; junction bases left unmatched: 8. The CDR3 loop is CASIGAGQLNTEAFF. The CDR3 region has the DNA TGTGCCAGCATTGGGGCGGGACAGTTGAACACTGAAGCTTTCTTT. The entire variable domain, with the rest obtained from reference TRBV28 and TRBJ1-1, is as follows: DVKVTQSSRYLVKRTGEKVFLECVQDMDHENMFWYRQDPGLGLRLIYFSYDVKMKEKGDIPEGYSVSREKKERFSLILESASTNQTSMYLCASIGAGQLNTEAFFGQGTRLTVV.

This clonotype has a count of ten or more. The V call is TRBV5-6, the J call TRBJ1-1; D gene unclear. Trimming removed 4 bases from V and 5 bases from J, with 27 bases in between. This CDR3 comprises 18 residues. Germline CDR1 SGHDT, CDR2 YYEEEE. The CDR3 protein is CASSEPPFREPKKTEAFF. CDR3 coding DNA: TGTGCCAGCAGCGAACCACCCTTCCGGGAACCGAAGAAAACTGAAGCTTTCTTT. Filled out from reference TRBV5-6 and TRBJ1-1, the complete variable domain reads DAGVTQSPTHLIKTRGQQVTLRCSPKSGHDTVSWYQQALGQGPQFIFQYYEEEERQRGNFPDRFSGHQFPNYSSELNVNALLLGDSALYLCASSEPPFREPKKTEAFFGQGTRLTVV.

The rearrangement links TRBV9 to TRBJ2-5; 9 bases match TRBD2. Trimming at V came to 5 bases and at J to 4 bases, leaving 9 bases not matched to a gene. Per germline, CDR1 SGDLS and CDR2 YYNGEE. CDR3 length: 15 residues. The CDR3 protein is CASRAGVGLAETQYF. As DNA, the CDR3 is TGTGCCAGCAGAGCGGGAGTGGGACTAGCAGAGACCCAGTACTTC.

This clonotype was counted ten times or more. V is TRBV4-1 and J is TRBJ1-5, with D uncertain. Germline lookup yields CDR1 MGHRA and CDR2 YSYEKL. The germline V and J ends were trimmed by 1 base and 9 bases, with 7 bases remaining between them. The CDR3 runs to 12 residues. CDR3 amino acids: CASSQGLWPQHF. As DNA, the CDR3 is TGCGCCAGCAGCCAAGGTTTGTGGCCCCAGCATTTT.

V is TRBV29-1 and J is TRBJ2-5; possible D gene TRBD2, 6 bases. V was pared by 7 bases and J by 3 bases, with 12 bases between. Looked up from germline, CDR1 is SQVTM and CDR2 is ANQGSEA. CDR3 length: 12 amino acids. The CDR3 DNA sequence: TGCAGCGCAAGCGGAGGGGAAGAGACCCAGTACTTC. Protein sequence: CSASGGEETQYF.

This clonotype was observed many times. V gene TRBV7-2 combines with J gene TRBJ1-2; a possible D gene is TRBD1 (5 bases). Per the germline V gene, CDR1 is SGHTA and CDR2 is FQGNSA. The CDR3 runs 15 residues. V was cut by 2 bases and J by 4 bases, with 14 bases left in between. The CDR3 here is CASSLTMAGPYGYTF. The CDR3, as DNA: TGTGCCAGCAGCTTAACGATGGCGGGGCCCTATGGCTACACCTTC.

The V gene is TRBV7-2, the J gene TRBJ1-1, with a possible D match to TRBD1 (5 bases). V lost 8 bases, J lost 11 bases, and 18 bases lay in between. The CDR3 contains 12 residues. Per germline, CDR1 SGHTA and CDR2 FQGNSA. CDR3: CASYHRGAVAFF. In DNA, the CDR3 is TGTGCCAGCTACCACCGTGGGGCAGTTGCTTTCTTT.

This clonotype was recorded at least ten times. The V and J genes are TRBV5-1 and TRBJ2-5; D is perhaps TRBD1 (5 bases). The germline CDR1 and CDR2 sequences are SGHRS and YFSETQ. V shed 5 bases and J shed 1 base, with 6 bases lying between them. The CDR3 has 12 residues. The CDR3 DNA reads as TGCGCCAGCAGGGACACCCAAGAGACCCAGTACTTC. It specifies CASRDTQETQYF.

This clonotype has a count of ten or more. This CDR3 is CASSLRINTEAFF. CDR3 DNA sequence: TGTGCCAGCAGCTTAAGGATAAACACTGAAGCTTTCTTT. The gene calls are TRBV11-2 and TRBJ1-1, with unresolved D. Per germline, CDR1 SGHAT and CDR2 FQNNGV. The CDR3 is made up of 13 amino acids. V lost 2 bases to trimming and J lost 2 bases, with 6 bases between them.

This sequence joins TRBV6-5 and TRBJ1-1, with TRBD1 as a possible D gene (6 bases). The CDR3 is made up of 14 amino acids. Trimming removed 2 bases at V and 3 bases at J, with 10 bases between. From germline, CDR1 is MNHEY and CDR2 SVGAGI. CDR3 nucleotide sequence: TGTGCCAGCAGTTACCAGGCAGGGGACACTGAAGCTTTCTTT. This codes for CASSYQAGDTEAFF.

The V gene is TRBV7-2, the J gene TRBJ1-5; 8 nucleotides match TRBD1. The germline V gene encodes CDR1 SGHTA and CDR2 FQGNSA. V shed 6 bases and J 6 bases; nucleotides not matched to a gene: 13. The CDR3 extends over 16 amino acids. Written as DNA, the CDR3 is TGTGCCAGCAGTTCAACCTCCACAGGGGGGAGTCAGCCCCAGCATTTT. Its translation: CASSSTSTGGSQPQHF.

This sequence joins TRBV5-1 and TRBJ2-7; 10 nucleotides agree with TRBD1. Trimming at V came to 5 bases and at J to 3 bases, leaving 11 bases not matched to a gene. The CDR3 sequence is 16 residues long. The germline CDR1 and CDR2 sequences are SGHRS and YFSETQ. The CDR3 DNA reads as TGCGCCAGCAGACACTCAGGGACAGGGGCCGTCTACGAGCAGTACTTC. It encodes CASRHSGTGAVYEQYF.

There are many counts of this clonotype. The chain joins TRBV10-3 to TRBJ1-3; a weak D match, TRBD1 (5 bases). Trimming pared 6 bases from V and 0 bases from J, leaving 15 bases between. This CDR3 has 16 residues. CDR1 and CDR2 (germline): ENHRY, SYGVKD. CDR3 DNA: TGTGCCATCAGAGAGACAGCATCTAACTCTGGAAACACCATATATTTT. Translating it yields CAIRETASNSGNTIYF.

This clonotype has at least ten counts. The V gene is TRBV2, the J gene TRBJ2-3; the D call may be TRBD1 or TRBD2 (5 bases each). V dropped 6 bases and J dropped 5 bases, with 12 bases sitting between them. This CDR3 spans 13 amino acids. The V gene's germline CDR1 is SNHLY and CDR2 FYNNEI. The CDR3 bases are TGTGCCAGCAGAGGGATTGGGGGAGATACGCAGTATTTT. This encodes CASRGIGGDTQYF.

This clonotype was seen ten or more times. The chain employs TRBV10-3 and TRBJ1-5; the D gene is possibly TRBD1 (5 bases). The CDR3 totals 13 residues. Germline CDR1 and CDR2: ENHRY and SYGVKD. Trimming left V 7 bases short and J 6 bases short, with 13 bases between. CDR3 sequence: CAIKRGEGQPQHF. The CDR3 DNA reads TGTGCCATCAAGCGGGGGGAAGGTCAGCCCCAGCATTTT.

This clonotype was picked up many times. The chain is built from TRBV4-1 and TRBJ1-2; 7 nucleotides match TRBD1. Germline V gives CDR1 MGHRA, CDR2 YSYEKL. J was trimmed by 3 bases and V by 6 bases; bases with no gene match: 4. CDR3 length: 13 amino acids. The CDR3 is CASRRTGDYGYTF. The CDR3 DNA sequence: TGCGCCAGCAGACGGACAGGCGACTATGGCTACACCTTC.

This clonotype was counted at least ten times. This chain connects TRBV13 to TRBJ1-1; 7 bases line up with TRBD1. The germline gives CDR1 PRHDT, CDR2 FYEKMQ (reference sequence). V shed 5 bases and J 0 bases; nucleotides not matched to a gene: 9. This CDR3 comprises 16 residues. DNA of the CDR3: TGTGCCAGCAGCGAAGGGACAGAGACTATGAACACTGAAGCTTTCTTT. This gives the protein CASSEGTETMNTEAFF. Drawing the rest from reference TRBV13 and TRBJ1-1, the complete variable domain is AAGVIQSPRHLIKEKRETATLKCYPIPRHDTVYWYQQGPGQDPQFLISFYEKMQSDKGSIPDRFSAQQFSDYHSELNMSSLELGDSALYFCASSEGTETMNTEAFFGQGTRLTVV.

Comment on this clonotype: A read error may be the cause here, since a much bigger clone is one base away. This chain links TRBV4-1 with TRBJ2-7; 13 nucleotides agree with TRBD2. The CDR3 contains 14 residues. Per the germline V gene, CDR1 is MGHRA and CDR2 is YSYEKL. The CDR3 DNA reads TGCGCCAACAGCCGACTAGCGGGGGGTATCGAGCAGTACTTC. It codes for CANSRLAGGIEQYF.